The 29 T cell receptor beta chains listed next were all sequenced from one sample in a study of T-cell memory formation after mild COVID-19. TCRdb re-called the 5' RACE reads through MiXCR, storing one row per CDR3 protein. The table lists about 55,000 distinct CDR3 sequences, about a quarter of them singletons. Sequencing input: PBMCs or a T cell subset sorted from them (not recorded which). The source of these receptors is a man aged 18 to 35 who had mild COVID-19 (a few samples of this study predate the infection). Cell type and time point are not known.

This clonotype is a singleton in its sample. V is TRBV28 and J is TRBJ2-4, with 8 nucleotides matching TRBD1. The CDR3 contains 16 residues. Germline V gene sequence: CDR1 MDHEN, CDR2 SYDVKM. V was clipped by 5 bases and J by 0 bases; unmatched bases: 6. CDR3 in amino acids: CASSRTGYIAKNIQYF. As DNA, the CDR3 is TGTGCCAGCAGTCGGACAGGGTATATAGCCAAAAACATTCAGTACTTC.

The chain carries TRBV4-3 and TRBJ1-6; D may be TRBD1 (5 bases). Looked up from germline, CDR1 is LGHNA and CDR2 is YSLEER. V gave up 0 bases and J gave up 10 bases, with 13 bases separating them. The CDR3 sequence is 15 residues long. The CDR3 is CASSQDGGGGSPLHF. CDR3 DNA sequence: TGCGCCAGCAGCCAAGATGGGGGTGGTGGCTCACCCCTCCACTTT.

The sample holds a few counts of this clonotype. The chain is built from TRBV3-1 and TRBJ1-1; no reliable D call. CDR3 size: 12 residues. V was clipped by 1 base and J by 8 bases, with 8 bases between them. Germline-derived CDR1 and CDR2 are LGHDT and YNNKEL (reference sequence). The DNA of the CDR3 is TGTGCCAGCAGCCAAGGGACCGGGGAAGCTTTCTTT. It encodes CASSQGTGEAFF.

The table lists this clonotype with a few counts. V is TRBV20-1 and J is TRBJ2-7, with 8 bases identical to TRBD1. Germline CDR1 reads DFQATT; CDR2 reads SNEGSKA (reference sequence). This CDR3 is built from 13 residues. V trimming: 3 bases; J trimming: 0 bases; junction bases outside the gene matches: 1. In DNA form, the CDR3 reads TGCAGTGCTAGGGGACAGGACTCCTACGAGCAGTACGTC. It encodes CSARGQDSYEQYV.

Here the CDR3 reads CASSIVVGGQETQYF. DNA for the CDR3: TGTGCCAGTAGTATAGTAGTGGGGGGTCAAGAGACCCAGTACTTC. This chain joins TRBV19 and TRBJ2-5; a possible D gene is TRBD2 (6 bases). The V gene lost 1 base and the J gene lost 2 bases, with 11 bases spanning the gap. This CDR3 has 15 residues. Per the germline V gene, CDR1 is LNHDA and CDR2 is SQIVND (reference sequence).

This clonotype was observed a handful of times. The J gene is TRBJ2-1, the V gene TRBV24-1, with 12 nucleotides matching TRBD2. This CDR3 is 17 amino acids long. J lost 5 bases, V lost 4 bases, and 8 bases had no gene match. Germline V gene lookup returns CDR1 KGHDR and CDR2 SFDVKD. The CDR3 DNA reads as TGTGCCACCAGTGACAGCCAACTAGCGGGGGGCCACAATGAGCAGTTCTTC. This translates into CATSDSQLAGGHNEQFF.

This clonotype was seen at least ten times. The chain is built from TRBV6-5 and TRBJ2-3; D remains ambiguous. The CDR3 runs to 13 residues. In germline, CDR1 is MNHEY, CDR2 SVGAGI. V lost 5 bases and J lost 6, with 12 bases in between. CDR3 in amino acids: CASSHIRQDTQYF. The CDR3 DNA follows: TGTGCCAGCAGTCACATACGGCAGGATACGCAGTATTTT.

The CDR3 sequence is CASSYGQRGSYGYTF. CDR3 coding DNA: TGTGCCAGCAGTTACGGGCAGCGTGGGTCCTATGGCTACACCTTC. The gene calls are TRBV6-5 and TRBJ1-2; D remains ambiguous. Looked up from germline, CDR1 is MNHEY and CDR2 is SVGAGI. V lost 2 bases and J 4 bases, leaving 14 bases between the germline ends. CDR3 length: 15 amino acids.

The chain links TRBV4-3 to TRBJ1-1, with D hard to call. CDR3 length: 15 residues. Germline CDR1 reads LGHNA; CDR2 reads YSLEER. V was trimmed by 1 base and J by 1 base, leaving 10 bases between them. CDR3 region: CASSQGAHRNTEAFF. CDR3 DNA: TGCGCCAGCAGCCAAGGGGCACACCGGAACACTGAAGCTTTCTTT.

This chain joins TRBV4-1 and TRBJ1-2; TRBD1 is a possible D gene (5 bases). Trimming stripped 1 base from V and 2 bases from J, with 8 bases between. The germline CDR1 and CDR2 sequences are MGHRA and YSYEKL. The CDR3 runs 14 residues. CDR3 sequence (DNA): TGCGCCAGCAGCCAAGTTAAGGGGAACTATGGCTACACCTTC. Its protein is CASSQVKGNYGYTF.

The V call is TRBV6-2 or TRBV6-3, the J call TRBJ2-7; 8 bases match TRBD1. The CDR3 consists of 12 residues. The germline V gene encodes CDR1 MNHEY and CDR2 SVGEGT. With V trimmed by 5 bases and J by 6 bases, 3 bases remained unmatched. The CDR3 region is CASSPRGLEQYV. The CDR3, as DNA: TGTGCCAGCAGTCCCAGGGGGCTCGAGCAGTACGTC.

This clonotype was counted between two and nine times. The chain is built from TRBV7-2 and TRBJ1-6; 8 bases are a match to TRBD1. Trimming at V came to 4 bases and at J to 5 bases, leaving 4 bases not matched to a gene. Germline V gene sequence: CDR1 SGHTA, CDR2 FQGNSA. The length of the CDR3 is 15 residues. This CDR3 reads CASSWGQADNSPLHF. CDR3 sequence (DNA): TGTGCCAGCAGCTGGGGACAGGCCGATAATTCACCCCTCCACTTT.

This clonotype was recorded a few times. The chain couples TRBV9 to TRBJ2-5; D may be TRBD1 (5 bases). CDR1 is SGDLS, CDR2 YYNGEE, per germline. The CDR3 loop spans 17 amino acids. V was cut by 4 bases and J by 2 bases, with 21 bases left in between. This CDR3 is CASSPPVGLQTQETQYF. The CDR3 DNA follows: TGTGCCAGCAGCCCCCCCGTGGGGCTACAGACGCAAGAGACCCAGTACTTC. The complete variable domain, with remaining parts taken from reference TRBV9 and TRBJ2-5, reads DSGVTQTPKHLITATGQRVTLRCSPRSGDLSVYWYQQSLDQGLQFLIQYYNGEERAKGNILERFSAQQFPDLHSELNLSSLELGDSALYFCASSPPVGLQTQETQYFGPGTRLLVL.

The CDR3 coding sequence is TGTGCCAGCAGCTTAGCGACCGCGGGCGCAGATACGCAGTATTTT. Translating gives CASSLATAGADTQYF. The V call is TRBV7-2, the J call TRBJ2-3, with D possibly being TRBD2 (5 bases). CDR3 size: 15 residues. The germline CDR1 and CDR2 sequences are SGHTA and FQGNSA. V shed 0 bases and J shed 4 bases, with 11 bases lying between them.

The CDR3 DNA sequence: TGCAGTGCTAGGGACAGCCCAAACACCGGGGAGCTGTTTTTT. Its translation: CSARDSPNTGELFF. The rearrangement links TRBV20-1 to TRBJ2-2, with D perhaps matching TRBD1 (6 bases). The CDR3 is made up of 14 amino acids. The germline V gene has CDR1 DFQATT and CDR2 SNEGSKA (reference sequence). V shed 3 bases and J shed 2 bases, with 10 bases lying between them.

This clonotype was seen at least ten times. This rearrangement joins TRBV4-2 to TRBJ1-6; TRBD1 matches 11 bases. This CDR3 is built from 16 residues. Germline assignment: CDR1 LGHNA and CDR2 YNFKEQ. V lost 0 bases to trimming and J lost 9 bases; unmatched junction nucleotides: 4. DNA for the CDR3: TGTGCCAGCAGCCAAGATCGGGGGACAGGGGGTTCACCCCTCCACTTT. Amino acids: CASSQDRGTGGSPLHF.

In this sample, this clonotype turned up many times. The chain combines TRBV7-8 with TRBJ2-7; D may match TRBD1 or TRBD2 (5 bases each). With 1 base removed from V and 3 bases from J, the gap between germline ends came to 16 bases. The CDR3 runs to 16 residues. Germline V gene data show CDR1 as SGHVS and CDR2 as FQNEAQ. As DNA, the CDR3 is TGTGCCAGCAGCTTAGAATCGACGGGGCTCCTCTACGAGCAGTACTTC. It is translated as CASSLESTGLLYEQYF.

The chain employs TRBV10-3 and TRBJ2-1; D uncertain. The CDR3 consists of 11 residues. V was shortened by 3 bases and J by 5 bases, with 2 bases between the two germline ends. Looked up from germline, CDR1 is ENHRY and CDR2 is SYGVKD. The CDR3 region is CAISENNEQFF. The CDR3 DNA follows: TGTGCCATCAGTGAAAACAATGAGCAGTTCTTC.

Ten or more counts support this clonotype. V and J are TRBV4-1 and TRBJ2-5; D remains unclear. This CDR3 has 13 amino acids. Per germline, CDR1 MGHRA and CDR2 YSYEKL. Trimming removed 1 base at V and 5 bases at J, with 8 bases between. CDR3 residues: CASSQVGLETQYF. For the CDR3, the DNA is TGCGCCAGCAGCCAAGTAGGGCTGGAGACCCAGTACTTC.

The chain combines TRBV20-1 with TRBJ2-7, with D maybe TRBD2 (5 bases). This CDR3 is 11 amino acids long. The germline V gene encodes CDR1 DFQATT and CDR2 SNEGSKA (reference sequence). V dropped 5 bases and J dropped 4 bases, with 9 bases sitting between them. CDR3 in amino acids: CSASRGYEQYF. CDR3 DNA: TGCAGTGCTTCCCGAGGGTACGAGCAGTACTTC.

CDR3 DNA sequence: TGTGCCAGCACCGATCCGGGACAGGGTTCCTACGAGCAGTACTTC. This translates into CASTDPGQGSYEQYF. V gene TRBV2 combines with J gene TRBJ2-7; 9 bases map to TRBD1. The CDR3 length is 15 residues. V shed 7 bases, J shed 1 base, and the junction held 8 bases outside the gene matches. Germline V gene data show CDR1 as SNHLY and CDR2 as FYNNEI.

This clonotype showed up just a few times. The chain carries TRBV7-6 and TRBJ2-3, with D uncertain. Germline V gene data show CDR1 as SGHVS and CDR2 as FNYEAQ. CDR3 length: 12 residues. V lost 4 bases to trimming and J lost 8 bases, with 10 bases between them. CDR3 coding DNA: TGTGCCAGCAGCTCACCCCTTGGTACGCAGTATTTT. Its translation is CASSSPLGTQYF.

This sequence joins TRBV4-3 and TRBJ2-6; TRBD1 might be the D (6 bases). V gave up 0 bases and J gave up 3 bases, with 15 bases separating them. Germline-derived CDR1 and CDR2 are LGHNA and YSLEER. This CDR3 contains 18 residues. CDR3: CASSQDLSGAVGANVLTF. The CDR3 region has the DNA TGCGCCAGCAGCCAAGATCTGTCAGGGGCGGTTGGGGCCAACGTCCTGACTTTC.

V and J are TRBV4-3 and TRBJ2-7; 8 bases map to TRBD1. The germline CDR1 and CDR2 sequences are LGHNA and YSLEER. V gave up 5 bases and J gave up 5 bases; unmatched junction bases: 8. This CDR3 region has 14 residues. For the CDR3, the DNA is TGCGCCAGCAGCAGACAGGGGAGCGAGAACGAGCAGTACGTC. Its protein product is CASSRQGSENEQYV.

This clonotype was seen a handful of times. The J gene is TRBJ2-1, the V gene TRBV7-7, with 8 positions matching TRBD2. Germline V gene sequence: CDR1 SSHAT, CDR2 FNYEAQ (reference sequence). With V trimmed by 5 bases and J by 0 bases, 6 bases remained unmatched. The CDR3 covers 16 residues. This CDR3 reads CASSPLAGPSYNEQFF. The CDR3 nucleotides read TGTGCCAGCAGCCCCTTAGCGGGGCCCTCCTACAATGAGCAGTTCTTC.

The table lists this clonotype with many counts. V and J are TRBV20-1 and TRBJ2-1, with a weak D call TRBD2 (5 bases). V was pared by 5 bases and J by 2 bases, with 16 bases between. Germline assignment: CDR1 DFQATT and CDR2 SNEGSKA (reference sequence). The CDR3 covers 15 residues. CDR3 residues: CSARPSHGAYNEQFF. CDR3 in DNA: TGCAGTGCTCGACCCTCTCACGGGGCCTACAATGAGCAGTTCTTC.

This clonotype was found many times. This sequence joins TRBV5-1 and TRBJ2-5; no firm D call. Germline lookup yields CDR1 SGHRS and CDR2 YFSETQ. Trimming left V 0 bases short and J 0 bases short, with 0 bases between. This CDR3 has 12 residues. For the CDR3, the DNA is TGCGCCAGCAGCTTGGACCAAGAGACCCAGTACTTC. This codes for CASSLDQETQYF.

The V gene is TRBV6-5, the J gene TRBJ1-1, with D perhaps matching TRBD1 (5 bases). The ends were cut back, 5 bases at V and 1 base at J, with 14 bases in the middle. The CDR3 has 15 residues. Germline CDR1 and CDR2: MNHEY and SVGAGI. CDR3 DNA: TGTGCCAGCAGTAACCCTATAACAGGGAACACTGAAGCTTTCTTT. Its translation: CASSNPITGNTEAFF.

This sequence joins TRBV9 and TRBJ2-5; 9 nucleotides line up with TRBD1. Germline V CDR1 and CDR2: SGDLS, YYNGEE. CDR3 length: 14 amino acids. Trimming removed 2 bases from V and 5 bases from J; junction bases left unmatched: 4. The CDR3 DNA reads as TGTGCCAGCAGCGTGGGACAGGGTTGGGAGACCCAGTACTTC. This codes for CASSVGQGWETQYF.